The entry that follows covers one T cell receptor beta chain sequence. What it binds is unknown. These data belong to a study of naive and memory T cell subsets. An equimolar mix of two oligonucleotides served as the beta constant-region primer for TRBC1 and TRBC2. Four rounds of PCR amplified the ligated cDNA using nested alpha and beta constant-region primers plus SP2. TCRdb called the UMI-ligation and nested PCR reads again in MiXCR, with one record for every CDR3 protein. The sample carries roughly 100,000 distinct CDR3 sequences, approximately 10% recorded once. Broader study findings: Naive repertoires, especially CD8, held a few larger clonotypes, possibly memory cells re-expressing CD45RA. RNA-based TCR counts may shift with T cell activation and differentiation. No ground truth validated the naive and memory repertoire findings.

J was trimmed by 3 bases and V by 6 bases; bases with no gene match: 6. CDR1 is MNHEY and CDR2 is SVGAGI in the germline V gene. The CDR3 is 15 amino acids. The sequenced sample was naive CD4+ T cells from blood. The chain is built from TRBV6-5 and TRBJ2-3, with 10 bases fitting TRBD2. The receptor was derived from a human donor in good health. The CDR3 is CASSRAGGSTDTQYF. CDR3 DNA sequence: TGTGCCAGCAGCCGAGCGGGAGGGTCAACAGATACGCAGTATTTT.